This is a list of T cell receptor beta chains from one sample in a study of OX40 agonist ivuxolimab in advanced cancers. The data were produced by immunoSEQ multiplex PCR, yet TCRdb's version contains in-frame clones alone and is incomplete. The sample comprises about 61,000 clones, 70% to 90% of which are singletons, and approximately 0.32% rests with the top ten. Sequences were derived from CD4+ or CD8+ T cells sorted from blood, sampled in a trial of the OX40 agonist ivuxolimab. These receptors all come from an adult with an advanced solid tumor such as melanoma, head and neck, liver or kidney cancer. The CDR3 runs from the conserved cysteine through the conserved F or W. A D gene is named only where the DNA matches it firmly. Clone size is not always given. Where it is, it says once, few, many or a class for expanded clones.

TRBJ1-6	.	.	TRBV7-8	TGTGCCAGCAGCCCCGTCGGGAGGTCGGGTTCACCCCTCCACTTT	CASSPVGRSGSPLHF
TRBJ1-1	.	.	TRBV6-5	TGTGCCAGCAGTTACTCGATGCAGGGCTGGACTGAAGCTTTCTTT	CASSYSMQGWTEAFF
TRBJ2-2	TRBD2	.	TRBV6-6	TGTGCCAGCAGTTACGGGGGGGGAACGAACACCGGGGAGCTGTTTTTT	CASSYGGGTNTGELFF
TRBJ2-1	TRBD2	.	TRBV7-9	TGTGCCAGCAGCTTAGAACCTGTTGGAGGACTAGTTTGGAGCGATGAGCAGTTCTTC	CASSLEPVGGLVWSDEQFF
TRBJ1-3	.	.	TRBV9	TGTGCCAGCAGCGTAAGGGATAGCTCTGGAAACACCATATATTTT	CASSVRDSSGNTIYF
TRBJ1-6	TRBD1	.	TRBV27	TGTGCCAGCAGTTTAGCGACAGGGAAGTCCTATAATTCACCCCTCCACTTT	CASSLATGKSYNSPLHF
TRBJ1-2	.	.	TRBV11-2	TGTGCCAGCAGCTCCTCGAGGGGAAACTATGGCTACACCTTC	CASSSSRGNYGYTF
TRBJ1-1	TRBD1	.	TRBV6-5	TGTGCCAGCAGTTACTCGCATGGGGGACAGGGTGAAGCTTTCTTT	CASSYSHGGQGEAFF
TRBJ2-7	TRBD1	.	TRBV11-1	TGTGCCAGCAGCTTGAACAGGGGTAGGTACGAGCAGTACTTC	CASSLNRGRYEQYF
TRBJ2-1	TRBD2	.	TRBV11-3	TGTGCCAGCAGCCTAACACTAGCGGGGGGGCGGAGCGGTGAGCAGTTCTTC	CASSLTLAGGRSGEQFF
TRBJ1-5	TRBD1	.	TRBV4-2	TGTGCCAGCAGCCACAACAGGGGAATTAGCAATCAGCCCCAGCATTTT	CASSHNRGISNQPQHF
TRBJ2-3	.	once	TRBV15	TGTGCCACCAGCGGAGGAGACAGACCCACAGATACGCAGTATTTT	CATSGGDRPTDTQYF
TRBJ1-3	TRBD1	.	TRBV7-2	TGTGCCAGCAGCTTAGCGCTTACAGGGGCTCACACCATATATTTT	CASSLALTGAHTIYF
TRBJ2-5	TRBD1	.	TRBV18	TGTGCCAGCTCACAGGACAGGGAGACCCAGTACTTC	CASSQDRETQYF
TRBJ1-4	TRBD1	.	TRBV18	TGTGCCAGCTCACGCGGACAGGAGAGGGCTAATGAAAAACTGTTTTTT	CASSRGQERANEKLFF
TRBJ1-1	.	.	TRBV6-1	TGTGCCAGCAGGGCCGGGACGAACACTGAAGCTTTCTTT	CASRAGTNTEAFF
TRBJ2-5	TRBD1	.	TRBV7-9	TGTGCCAGCAGGAGAACAGGGGAAGAGACCCAGTACTTC	CASRRTGEETQYF
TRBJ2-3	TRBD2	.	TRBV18	TGTGCCAGCTCTTCTAGCGGGGGGATCACAGATACGCAGTATTTT	CASSSSGGITDTQYF
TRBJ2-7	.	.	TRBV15	TGTGCCACCAGCAGAGTATCCGGCGAGCAGTACTTC	CATSRVSGEQYF
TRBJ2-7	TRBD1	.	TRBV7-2	TGTGCCAGCAGCTTAAGGACAGGCCTTAGCTCCTACGAGCAGTACTTC	CASSLRTGLSSYEQYF
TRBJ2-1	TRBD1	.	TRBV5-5	TGTGCCAGCAGCTTAGGGCAGGGGGTATACAATGAGCAGTTCTTC	CASSLGQGVYNEQFF
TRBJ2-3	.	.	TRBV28	TGTGCCAGCAGTTTAGTAGGGGGGGCCGTAACAGATACGCAGTATTTT	CASSLVGGAVTDTQYF
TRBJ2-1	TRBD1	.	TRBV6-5	TGTGCCAGCAGTTACTCCTCCGGACAGGGGTACAATGAGCAGTTCTTC	CASSYSSGQGYNEQFF
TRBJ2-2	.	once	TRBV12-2	TGTGCAAGTCGCTTGGGACCGGGACTACCCACCGGGGAGCTGTTTTTT	CASRLGPGLPTGELFF